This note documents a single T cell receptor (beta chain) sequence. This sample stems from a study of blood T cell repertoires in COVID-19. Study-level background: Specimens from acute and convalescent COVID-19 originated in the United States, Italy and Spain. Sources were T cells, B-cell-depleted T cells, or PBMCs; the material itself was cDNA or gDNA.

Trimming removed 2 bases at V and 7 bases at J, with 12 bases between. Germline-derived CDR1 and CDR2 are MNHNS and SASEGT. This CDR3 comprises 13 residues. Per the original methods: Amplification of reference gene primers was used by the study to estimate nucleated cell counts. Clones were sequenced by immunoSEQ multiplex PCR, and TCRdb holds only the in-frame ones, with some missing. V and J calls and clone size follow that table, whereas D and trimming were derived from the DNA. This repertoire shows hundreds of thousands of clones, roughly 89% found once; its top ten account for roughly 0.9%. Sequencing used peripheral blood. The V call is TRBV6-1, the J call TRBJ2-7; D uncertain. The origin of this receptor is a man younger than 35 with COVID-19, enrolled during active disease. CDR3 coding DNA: TGTGCCAGCAGTGAACAGGCACTTCGGGAGCAGTACTTC. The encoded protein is CASSEQALREQYF.